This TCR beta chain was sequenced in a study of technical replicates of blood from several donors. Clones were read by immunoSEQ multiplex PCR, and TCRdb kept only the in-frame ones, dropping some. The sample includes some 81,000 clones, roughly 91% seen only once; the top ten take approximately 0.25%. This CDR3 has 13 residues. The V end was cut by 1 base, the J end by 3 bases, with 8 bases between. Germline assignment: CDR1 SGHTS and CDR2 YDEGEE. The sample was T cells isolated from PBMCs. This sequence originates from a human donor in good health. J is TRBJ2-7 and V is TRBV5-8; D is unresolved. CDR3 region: CASSLTGYYEQYF. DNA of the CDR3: TGTGCCAGCAGCTTGACCGGGTACTACGAGCAGTACTTC.